This T cell receptor (beta chain) originates from a study of blood T cells in healthy people across ages. Study overall: For every two T cells, template switching captured about one barcoded beta molecule. General observations from the study: Because sorting was not performed, PBMCs prevented conclusive naive versus antigen-experienced comparison. Roughly linearly, TCR beta diversity per million T cells fell as age increased.

Healthy Caucasian individuals from Russia aged about 6 to 90 were enrolled as donors. A second about 7 to 11 cycle PCR used barcoded and J-beta primers. Each CDR3 protein gets one entry after TCRdb re-called the 5' RACE reads with MiXCR. The table includes 1.4 million to 1.5 million distinct CDR3 sequences, 35% to 45% detected once. The CDR3 is 13 amino acids. V was pared by 3 bases and J by 6 bases, with 15 bases between. In germline, CDR1 is DFQATT, CDR2 SNEGSKA (reference sequence). This clonotype occurred once. Antigen: not known. The sequencing sample was made of blood. This receptor was taken from a woman between 18 and 29 years old in good health. The J gene is TRBJ2-7, the V gene TRBV20-1, with D maybe TRBD2 (6 bases). In DNA form, the CDR3 reads TGCAGTGCTAGTAAAAGTGTCGGGGGCGAGCAGTACTTC. Residues: CSASKSVGGEQYF.